Detailed here is one T cell receptor (beta chain). Its specificity is unknown. 5'RACE primed from the constant segment yielded TCR alpha and TCR beta cDNA libraries bearing sample barcodes and UMIs. MiXCR, run by TCRdb on the 5' RACE reads, gives a single entry per CDR3 protein. The sample holds 400,000 to 550,000 distinct CDR3 sequences, 20% to 30% seen once. This sample was included in a study of T-cell memory formation after mild COVID-19. Study findings and constraints: Most CD4+ clones that shrank were in CM and EM, while CD8+ ones turned up in EMRA. Later expanders leaned CD4+, whereas day 15 to 85 contracting clones were balanced CD4/CD8.

This CDR3 is built from 13 residues. V was trimmed by 6 bases and J by 7 bases, leaving 13 bases between them. CDR1 and CDR2 (germline): SGHVS, FNYEAQ. The rearrangement uses TRBV7-6 and TRBJ1-5; D is unresolved. Input material: PBMCs or a T cell subset sorted from them (not recorded which). The sequence came from an adult woman who had mild COVID-19 (a few samples of this study predate the infection). Cell type and time point are not known. This chain's CDR3 is CASSPAGFQPQHF. As DNA, the CDR3 is TGTGCCAGCAGTCCCGCGGGGTTCCAGCCCCAGCATTTT. Filled out from reference TRBV7-6 and TRBJ1-5, the complete variable domain reads GAGVSQSPRYKVTKRGQDVALRCDPISGHVSLYWYRQALGQGPEFLTYFNYEAQQDKSGLPNDRFSAERPEGSISTLTIQRTEQRDSAMYRCASSPAGFQPQHFGDGTRLSIL.